Shown below are 12 T cell receptor beta chains from a single sample sequenced in a study of shared clonotypes between healthy human individuals. Naive CD8 isolation took CD45RO-negative cells positively selected for CCR7 and excluded terminally differentiated effector memory CD45RA+ cells. Method: immunoSEQ multiplex PCR; TCRdb's copy keeps in-frame clones and lacks some. The sample includes about 2.2 million clones, 90% to 95% of them seen just once. Sequencing was performed on naive CD8+ T cells from PBMCs. These receptors all come from a man younger than 35 in good health. Some clones in this sample may be carry-over from other donors' samples.

The chain is built from TRBV6-5 and TRBJ2-1; D remains unclear. From germline, CDR1 is MNHEY and CDR2 SVGAGI. V was pared by 2 bases and J by 0 bases, with 8 bases between. The CDR3 contains 15 residues. The CDR3 is CASSYTRSSYNEQFF. CDR3 DNA: TGTGCCAGCAGTTACACCCGGAGCTCCTACAATGAGCAGTTCTTC.

The chain links TRBV10-3 to TRBJ2-1; D is possibly TRBD2 (7 bases). Germline CDR1 ENHRY, CDR2 SYGVKD. This CDR3 is built from 15 residues. V lost 1 base to trimming and J lost 6 bases, with 13 bases between them. The CDR3 is CAISEWGGRLNEQFF. DNA for the CDR3: TGTGCCATCAGTGAGTGGGGGGGGCGCCTCAATGAGCAGTTCTTC.

V is TRBV7-9 and J is TRBJ1-1, with D perhaps TRBD1 (5 bases). V was cut by 7 bases and J by 0 bases, with 12 bases left in between. Germline-derived CDR1 and CDR2 are SEHNR and FQNEAQ (reference sequence). The CDR3 is 14 residues long. The CDR3 here is CASIREGVNTEAFF. CDR3 bases: TGTGCCAGCATAAGGGAAGGGGTGAACACTGAAGCTTTCTTT. Combining the CDR3 with reference TRBV7-9 and TRBJ1-1 gives the whole variable domain DTGVSQNPRHKITKRGQNVTFRCDPISEHNRLYWYRQTLGQGPEFLTYFQNEAQLEKSRLLSDRFSAERPKGSFSTLEIQRTEQGDSAMYLCASIREGVNTEAFFGQGTRLTVV.

This clone was counted a single time. The J gene is TRBJ2-7, the V gene TRBV7-6; tentative D call: TRBD1 (6 bases). The CDR3 spans 15 residues. The germline gives CDR1 SGHVS, CDR2 FNYEAQ. Trimming took off 5 bases at V and 2 bases at J, with 16 bases between the two ends. The CDR3 sequence is CASSPRTDPAYEQYF. The CDR3 DNA sequence: TGTGCCAGCAGCCCGCGGACAGATCCCGCCTACGAGCAGTACTTC.

V usage is TRBV15 and J usage is TRBJ2-1, with 8 bases fitting TRBD1. The CDR3 consists of 16 residues. Unmatched junction bases numbered 6, after V lost 1 base and J lost 4 bases. The germline CDR1 and CDR2 sequences are LNHNV and YYDKDF (reference sequence). This chain's CDR3 is CATSRVGDRLYNEQFF. The CDR3, as DNA: TGTGCCACCAGCAGAGTTGGGGACAGGCTTTACAATGAGCAGTTCTTC.

Notes on this clone: Other nucleotide sequences in the sample specify the same CDR3. The chain couples TRBV11-2 to TRBJ2-7; TRBD2 matches at 8 bases. The CDR3 has 14 amino acids. J was trimmed by 2 bases and V by 6 bases; bases with no gene match: 6. Germline V gene data show CDR1 as SGHAT and CDR2 as FQNNGV. CDR3 DNA: TGTGCCAGCAGTCTGGGAGCGGGAGCCTACGAGCAGTACTTC. As protein: CASSLGAGAYEQYF.

To note about this clone: The same CDR3 can be traced to other DNA sequences in this sample. The rearrangement joins TRBV4-1 to TRBJ2-7; the D is unclear. Germline V CDR1 and CDR2: MGHRA, YSYEKL. V dropped 0 bases and J dropped 1 base, with 4 bases sitting between them. There are 13 residues in the CDR3. The CDR3: CASSQDGSYEQYF. The DNA for the CDR3 is TGCGCCAGCAGCCAAGATGGATCCTACGAGCAGTACTTC.

In the case of this clone: This sample also contains other DNA sequences that code for the same CDR3. The chain joins TRBV9 to TRBJ2-3, with 12 nucleotides matching TRBD2. CDR3 length equals 17 residues. Germline assignment: CDR1 SGDLS and CDR2 YYNGEE. The V segment lost 3 bases and the J segment 2 bases; nucleotides outside the gene matches: 7. The CDR3 sequence: CASSARGLAGNTDTQYF. The CDR3 DNA reads TGTGCCAGCAGCGCAAGGGGACTAGCGGGTAACACAGATACGCAGTATTTT.

This chain connects TRBV23-1 to TRBJ2-7, with D unclear. TRBV23-1 is designated an ORF whose function remains uncertain. Trimming cost V 10 bases and J 1 base, with 11 bases left between them. The CDR3 spans 12 residues. The CDR3 coding sequence is TGCGCCACCCTGGATACATCCTACGAGCAGTACTTC. Protein product: CATLDTSYEQYF.

This rearrangement joins TRBV7-2 to TRBJ2-4, with 7 bases aligning to TRBD2. CDR1 SGHTA and CDR2 FQGNSA come from the germline V gene. With V trimmed by 5 bases and J by 0 bases, 16 bases remained unmatched. The CDR3 runs 19 residues. The CDR3, as DNA: TGTGCCAGCAGCGTTAGGGAAACTAGCGTCAGCCTAGCCAAAAACATTCAGTACTTC. Translating gives CASSVRETSVSLAKNIQYF.

The CDR3, as DNA: TGTGCCAGCAGCTTGTGGCTGATTTACTACGAGCAGTACTTC. This encodes CASSLWLIYYEQYF. The V and J genes are TRBV5-6 and TRBJ2-7; D is uncertain. Germline values: CDR1 SGHDT, CDR2 YYEEEE. V lost 1 base and J 3 bases, leaving 11 bases between the germline ends. The CDR3 spans 14 residues.

The chain couples TRBV27 to TRBJ2-2; 7 bases line up with TRBD1. The V segment lost 3 bases and the J segment 4 bases; nucleotides outside the gene matches: 11. The CDR3 extends over 17 amino acids. Germline assignment: CDR1 MNHEY and CDR2 SMNVEV (reference sequence). The CDR3 loop is CASSFYFPTGSTGELFF. Written as DNA, the CDR3 is TGTGCCAGCAGTTTCTATTTTCCGACAGGGTCCACCGGGGAGCTGTTTTTT.